This paragraph reports one T cell receptor (beta chain). This clonotype has a count of ten or more. Its antigen remains undetermined. Within one base of it there is no much larger clone, and no base qualities were kept. Reads for this sample came from an Illumina HiSeq 2500. Quantitative 5'-RACE with molecular barcodes was the method used to prepare the TCR beta libraries. Per the original workflow: A new computational method, built on a probabilistic model of VDJ rearrangement, was used to identify disease-linked TCR variants. The public reads were run again by TCRdb, first through fastp at Q25 and then through MiXCR, and only productive beta chains were kept. For every CDR3 protein sequence, its rows merge into one entry that carries the most common genes and DNA. V and J calls and clone size were set by TCRdb, not the authors. The sample yields about 220,000 distinct CDR3 sequences; about 11% were counted once. The ten largest clones add up to about a fifth of the sample.

Sequences SGHRS (CDR1) and YFSETQ (CDR2) are obtained from the germline V gene. The CDR3 runs 13 residues from the cysteine to the phenylalanine. The kept DNA is CDR3 alone, 39 bases in frame from the first base. V was cut back by 5 bases and J by 1 base, leaving a gap of 9 bases between them. The data were obtained in a study of CD8 T cells in ankylosing spondylitis (dated by TCRdb to the late 2010s). For context, the study as a whole: To find TCR variants linked to disease, the study profiled T cell receptor beta repertoires in ankylosing spondylitis patients and healthy donors. The full study cohort was made up of 25 ankylosing spondylitis patients and about a hundred healthy donors. Peripheral blood was sampled, and synovial fluid was additionally collected from ankylosing spondylitis patients. The study at large found these results: The disease-linked clones showed a CD8+ phenotype and occurred at relatively low frequencies in peripheral blood. Some motif variants had previously been reported in the synovial fluid and blood of reactive arthritis patients, which suggests shared mechanisms of disease initiation. A TCR beta motif made up of several highly homologous amino acid variants appeared to be characteristic of blood from ankylosing spondylitis patients. According to the report, matched synovial fluid samples from ankylosing spondylitis patients were significantly enriched for the disease-linked clones.

The sequence links TRBV5-1 to TRBJ2-5, with the D gene uncertain. The sequenced sample consisted of blood, either unsorted or a sorted T cell fraction (not recorded which). This clonotype originated in a male donor with ankylosing spondylitis or in good health (not recorded which). At the DNA level, the sequence is TGCGCCAGCAGTCTCCAGCCCCAAGAGACCCAGTACTTC. The encoded protein is CASSLQPQETQYF.